This T cell receptor (beta chain) comes out of a study of shared clonotypes between healthy human individuals (dated by TCRdb to between 2020 and 2021). A note on the overall study: The cohort included three men and a couple of women between 18 and 49 years of age. For each donor, CD4 naive and CD4 memory were each given three plates, CD8 naive was given two plates, and CD8 memory was given one plate. The study deeply sequenced blood TCR repertoires of five healthy adults to estimate repertoire size and the extent of clonotype sharing between individuals. To increase sequencing depth and limit assay-specific biases, different laboratories used diverse techniques to prepare libraries and sequence TCR repertoires. Between about 0.94 and 10 billion PBMCs per donor were obtained by leukapheresis. Summary of the overall study and its limitations: The small number of donors limited the genetic and exposure-history diversity represented. Across four donors, around 5% of naive CD4, 3% to 3.5% of naive CD8, 2.3% of memory CD4, and approximately 0.4% of memory CD8 clonotypes were shared. Sampling was restricted to blood, and TCR repertoires in tissue are likely to differ from TCR repertoires in blood. Clonotypes shared by all four sorted-subset donors showed higher generation probabilities than non-shared clonotypes. Pairwise subsampling indicated that sequencing depth was expected to affect the degree of clonotype sharing among donors. Estimated clonotype richness was generally larger for naive than for memory subsets. Incomplete sequencing was indicated by rarefaction of sorted-subset datasets, despite the large sequencing depth.

About this clone itself: Its antigen target is currently unknown. No per-base quality is available; no much larger clone lies one base away. Within the sample, other DNA sequences also encode this same CDR3.

Trimming leaves V shorter by 6 bases and J shorter by 13 bases, with the junction holding 6 bases beyond the gene matches. Via the germline V gene, CDR1 is ENHRY and CDR2 SYGVKD. From cysteine to phenylalanine, the CDR3 is 11 amino acids long. Only CDR3 DNA is held: 33 bases, read in frame from base 1. TCR CDR3 regions were amplified from genomic DNA by multiplex PCR using the deep immunoSEQ assay. Extracted genomic DNA from each cell subset was spread evenly across all wells of several immunoSEQ 96-well plates, with each plate serving as a replicate. For sorted subsets, each replicate PCR was loaded with about 200 ng genomic DNA, equivalent to about 33,000 T cell genomes. Purified libraries were measured with a Qubit 3.0 fluorometer, size-checked on a Bioanalyzer 2100, and measured again with the KAPA Library Quantification kit. A separate single-read 150-cycle Illumina NextSeq 550 flow cell was used to sequence each immunoSEQ 96-well plate. The authors' pipeline ran thus. Because the immunoSEQ output held only junctional sequences and lacked quality scores, the filtering could not match the filtering applied to full-length reads. To assign V/J genes and CDR3, sequences were annotated against IMGT germline references using PyIR, a Python wrapper for IgBLAST v1.9. Any read was removed if the V/J assignment was weak (E-value above 1e-6), the CDR3 was missing, or the read contained stop codons, out-of-frame junctions, or ambiguous translated residues. V3J clonotypes were defined as sequences sharing an identical inferred V gene, J gene, and CDR3 amino acid sequence. The percentage overlap between two repertoires was calculated by dividing the number of shared unique clonotypes by the size of the smaller repertoire. Three approaches were used to assess repertoire richness: RTK rarefaction, the Chao1 estimator, and Recon v2.1 estimates of unobserved clonotypes. OLGA was used to compute generation probabilities for all TCRbeta clonotypes that the gDNA method yielded from a few donors. TCRdb holds this immuneACCESS table with in-frame rearrangements only. Some clones are missing; in checked studies, unresolved V genes explain under half, and the rest has no known cause. V and J calls and clone size are given by that table; D and trimming were obtained from the DNA. In all, the sample holds roughly 300,000 clones, and about nine tenths of those were seen once. Clones ranked in the top ten supply 16% of the sample.

Healthy HIV-negative adults with no recently reported acute infections or vaccinations were included as donors. Every donor was a Caucasian adult residing in Nashville, Tennessee, USA. CD8 memory samples were composed of magnetically selected CD45RO+ cells combined with CCR7-negative CD45RA+ effector memory (TemRA) cells. Blood was collected by leukapheresis, and PBMCs were isolated by Ficoll-Histopaque density gradient centrifugation and then cryopreserved in liquid nitrogen vapor phase. Analytical flow cytometry was used to check the purity and quantity of every magnetically sorted T cell population. Each sorted fraction had its genomic DNA isolated and then quantified by UV absorbance on a Nanodrop 2000c.

The receptor chain draws on TRBV10-3 and TRBJ2-1; the central 7 bases match TRBD1. The clonotype comes from a man between 18 and 29 years old in good health. Source material: memory CD8+ T cells sorted from blood. The cell subset or site label of this sample denotes: CD45RO+ cells pooled with CCR7-negative TemRA cells. In nucleotides, the sequence is TGTGCCATCAGCCCCGGGACAGAACAGTTCTTC. The resulting protein is CAISPGTEQFF.